The clone carrying this T cell receptor beta chain was recorded at least ten times. The sample comes from a study of neurological immune-mediated disorders. Whole-study context: Relapsing-remitting disease affected around 30, and secondary progressive 3, of around 34 multiple sclerosis patients.

The cDNA was synthesized by means of template-switch 5'RACE, which was carried out with 10-nucleotide random UMIs. One entry per CDR3 protein, called by TCRdb with MiXCR from the 5' RACE reads. The profile shows roughly 52,000 distinct CDR3 sequences, 3% to 4% of them singletons. Sorted libraries were derived from roughly 1 million CD4+ or CD8+ T cells. The CDR3 runs to 15 residues. The germline gives CDR1 SGHRS, CDR2 YFSETQ. V was shortened by 0 bases and J by 0 bases, with 9 bases between the two germline ends. This receptor was obtained from a middle-aged woman with multiple sclerosis. Sequencing input: CD4+ T cells from blood. The chain has TRBV5-1 and TRBJ1-1, with no clear D. CDR3 bases: TGCGCCAGCAGCTTGGCCAGGAACATGAACACTGAAGCTTTCTTT. Protein product: CASSLARNMNTEAFF.